This T cell receptor beta chain was captured by sequencing in a study of CD8+CD57+ T cells in acquired aplastic anemia. For the study at large: Recorded DNA amounts for sorted CD4+ and CD8+ cells had an average of approximately 3 ug.

Concerning this clonotype: Its specificity is unknown.

Per germline, CDR1 MNHEY and CDR2 SVGEGT. The V and J ends lost 10 bases and 1 base, in that order; junction bases with no gene match: 11. The CDR3 spans 15 residues. Patients chosen for sequencing had CD8+CD57+ cells that had expanded, as shown by flow cytometry. Severe acquired aplastic anemia was the diagnosis recorded for all patients. Profiling of TCR beta VDJ combinations and CDR3 sequences used genomic DNA as template. TCRdb reprocessed the reads via MiXCR and lists one record per CDR3 protein. The sample includes about 250,000 distinct CDR3 sequences, around 46% of them seen just once. Whole-study findings and limits: Patients and controls had in common twenty-nine CD8+ CDR3 sequences.

The source material was sorted CD4+, CD8+, or CD8+CD57+ T cells (not recorded which) from PBMCs. The genes are TRBV6-2 or TRBV6-3 and TRBJ2-7, with 9 bases that match TRBD1. The source is a human donor with aplastic anemia. The CDR3 bases are TGTGCCACCAAGACCGGGACAGGGAGATCCTACGAGCAGTACGTC. Its translation: CATKTGTGRSYEQYV.